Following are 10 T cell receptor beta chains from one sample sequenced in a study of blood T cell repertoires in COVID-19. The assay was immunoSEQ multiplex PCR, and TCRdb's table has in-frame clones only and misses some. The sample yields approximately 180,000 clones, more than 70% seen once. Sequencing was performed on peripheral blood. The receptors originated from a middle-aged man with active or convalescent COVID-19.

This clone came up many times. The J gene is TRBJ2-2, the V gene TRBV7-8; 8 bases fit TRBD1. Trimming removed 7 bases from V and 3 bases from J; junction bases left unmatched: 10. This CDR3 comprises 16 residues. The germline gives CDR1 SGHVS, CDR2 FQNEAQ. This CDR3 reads CASNPSPGGDTGELFF. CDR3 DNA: TGTGCCAGCAACCCATCGCCAGGGGGCGACACCGGGGAGCTGTTTTTT.

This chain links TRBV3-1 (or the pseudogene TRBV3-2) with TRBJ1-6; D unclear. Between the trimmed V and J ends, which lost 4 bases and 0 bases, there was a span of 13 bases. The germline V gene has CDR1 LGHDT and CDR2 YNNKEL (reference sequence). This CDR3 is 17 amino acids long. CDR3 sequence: CASSPPGGSSYNSPLHF. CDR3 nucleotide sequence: TGTGCCAGCAGCCCCCCCGGAGGGAGCTCCTATAATTCACCCCTCCACTTT.

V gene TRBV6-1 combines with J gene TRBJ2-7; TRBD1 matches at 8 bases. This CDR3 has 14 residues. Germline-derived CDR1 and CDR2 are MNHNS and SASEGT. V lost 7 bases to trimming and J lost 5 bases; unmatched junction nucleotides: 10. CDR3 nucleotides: TGTGCCAGCAACCCAGGACAGGGCGTCAACGAGCAGTACTTC. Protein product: CASNPGQGVNEQYF.

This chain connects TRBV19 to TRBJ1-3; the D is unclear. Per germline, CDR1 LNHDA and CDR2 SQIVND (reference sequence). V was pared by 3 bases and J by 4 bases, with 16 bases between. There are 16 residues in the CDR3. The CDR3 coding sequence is TGTGCCAGTAGTATTCGGCCCTCACAGTTGGGAAACACCATATATTTT. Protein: CASSIRPSQLGNTIYF. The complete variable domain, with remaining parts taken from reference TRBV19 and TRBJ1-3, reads DGGITQSPKYLFRKEGQNVTLSCEQNLNHDAMYWYRQDPGQGLRLIYYSQIVNDFQKGDIAEGYSVSREKKESFPLTVTSAQKNPTAFYLCASSIRPSQLGNTIYFGEGSWLTVV.

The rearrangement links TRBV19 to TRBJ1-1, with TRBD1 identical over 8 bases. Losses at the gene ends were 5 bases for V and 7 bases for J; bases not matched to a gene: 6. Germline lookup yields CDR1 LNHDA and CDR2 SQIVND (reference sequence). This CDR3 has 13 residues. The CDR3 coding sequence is TGTGCCAGTAGTGTGGACAGGGAATATGAAGCTTTCTTT. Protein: CASSVDREYEAFF.

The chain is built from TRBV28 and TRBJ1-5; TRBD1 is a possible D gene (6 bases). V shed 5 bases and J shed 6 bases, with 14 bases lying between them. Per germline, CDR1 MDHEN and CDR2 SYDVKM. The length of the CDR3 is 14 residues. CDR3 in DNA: TGTGCCAGCAGTGGAACAGGGCTAGGTCAGCCCCAGCATTTT. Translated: CASSGTGLGQPQHF.

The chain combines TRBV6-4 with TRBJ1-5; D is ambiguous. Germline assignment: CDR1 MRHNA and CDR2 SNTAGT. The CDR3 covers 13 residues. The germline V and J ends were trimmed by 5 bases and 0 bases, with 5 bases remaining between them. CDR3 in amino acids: CASSLNSNQPQHF. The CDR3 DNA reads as TGTGCCAGCAGTCTAAATAGCAATCAGCCCCAGCATTTT.

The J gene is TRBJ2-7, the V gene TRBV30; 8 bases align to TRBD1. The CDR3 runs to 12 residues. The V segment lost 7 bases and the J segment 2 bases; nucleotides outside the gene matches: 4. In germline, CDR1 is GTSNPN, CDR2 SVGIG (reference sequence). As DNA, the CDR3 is TGTGCCTCGACAGGGGATGCCTACGAGCAGTACTTC. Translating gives CASTGDAYEQYF.

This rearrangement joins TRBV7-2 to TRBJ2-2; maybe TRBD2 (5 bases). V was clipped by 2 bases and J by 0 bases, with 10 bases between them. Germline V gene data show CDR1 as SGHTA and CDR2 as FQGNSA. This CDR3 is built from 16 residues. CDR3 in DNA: TGTGCCAGCAGCTTATTAGGCGGGTCGAACACCGGGGAGCTGTTTTTT. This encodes CASSLLGGSNTGELFF.

The CDR3 coding sequence is TGTGCCAGCAGCGTAGACAGGGGGCTAAGTCCGCGGCTCAATCAGCCCCAGCATTTT. Residues: CASSVDRGLSPRLNQPQHF. This rearrangement joins TRBV9 to TRBJ1-5; TRBD1 matches at 9 bases. Trimming cost V 0 bases and J 3 bases; bases outside gene matches: 13. Per the germline V gene, CDR1 is SGDLS and CDR2 is YYNGEE. The CDR3 consists of 19 residues.